One and the same sample provided the 16 T cell receptor beta chains below, sequenced in a study of T cell responses to AZD1222 COVID-19 vaccine. Assay: immunoSEQ multiplex PCR; the TCRdb copy retains only in-frame clones and omits some. This sample has 90,000 to 100,000 clones, with more than 75% found just once. The sample was peripheral blood, taken 28 days after the second AZD1222 dose. The origin of the receptors is an adult who received the AZD1222 COVID-19 vaccine.

This chain joins TRBV19 and TRBJ2-2; 7 nucleotides match TRBD2. V lost 8 bases and J lost 7; bases outside the gene matches: 10. The CDR3 extends over 14 amino acids. The germline gives CDR1 LNHDA, CDR2 SQIVND (reference sequence). The CDR3 region is CASEVRLANGELFF. CDR3 sequence (DNA): TGTGCCAGTGAAGTGCGACTAGCCAACGGGGAGCTGTTTTTT.

The V and J genes are TRBV5-4 and TRBJ1-1; TRBD1 matches 8 bases. This CDR3 has 18 amino acids. The junction had 11 bases not matched to a gene; V was cut back by 0 bases and J by 1 base. Germline CDR1 SGHNT, CDR2 YYREEE (reference sequence). In DNA, the CDR3 is TGTGCCAGCAGCTTGGGGCCTCATCAGGGGGCGCGGAACACTGAAGCTTTCTTT. It codes for CASSLGPHQGARNTEAFF.

The rearrangement joins TRBV7-9 to TRBJ2-7; D may be TRBD2 (6 bases). The CDR3 sequence is 13 residues long. Trimming stripped 0 bases from V and 7 bases from J, with 10 bases between. Germline V lookup: CDR1 SEHNR, CDR2 FQNEAQ (reference sequence). CDR3 in amino acids: CASSLAGGDEQYF. In DNA form, the CDR3 reads TGTGCCAGCAGCTTAGCGGGGGGAGATGAGCAGTACTTC.

V is TRBV5-6 and J is TRBJ2-7; the D gene is possibly TRBD2 (5 bases). The CDR3 is 15 amino acids. The ends were cut back, 4 bases at V and 0 bases at J, with 14 bases in the middle. The germline V gene has CDR1 SGHDT and CDR2 YYEEEE. The DNA of the CDR3 is TGTGCCAGCAGCCCGGGGATTATGGGCTCCTACGAGCAGTACTTC. Protein: CASSPGIMGSYEQYF.

The chain carries TRBV6-1 and TRBJ1-2; D is uncertain. Germline V gene lookup returns CDR1 MNHNS and CDR2 SASEGT. The CDR3 extends over 14 amino acids. V was cut by 3 bases and J by 3 bases, with 11 bases left in between. The CDR3 nucleotides read TGTGCCAGCAGTGACCCTGGTAGCTACTATGGCTACACCTTC. Translation gives CASSDPGSYYGYTF.

This chain joins TRBV27 and TRBJ2-7, with 12 bases aligning to TRBD2. This CDR3 is 15 amino acids long. The V gene's germline CDR1 is MNHEY and CDR2 SMNVEV (reference sequence). V dropped 5 bases and J dropped 4; count of bases not matched to a gene: 6. The CDR3 coding sequence is TGTGCCAGCAGTCTACTAGCGGGAGGACGGTACGAGCAGTACTTC. Translated: CASSLLAGGRYEQYF.

The rearrangement links TRBV19 to TRBJ2-1, with a weak D call TRBD1 (5 bases). In germline, CDR1 is LNHDA, CDR2 SQIVND (reference sequence). Trimming took off 6 bases at V and 5 bases at J, with 17 bases between the two ends. The CDR3 has 15 residues. The CDR3 coding sequence is TGTGCCAGTAGCAGACAGACAAACAGCCACAATGAGCAGTTCTTC. Its translation: CASSRQTNSHNEQFF.

This sequence joins TRBV29-1 and TRBJ2-5; D ambiguous. CDR3 length: 14 residues. Germline V CDR1 and CDR2: SQVTM, ANQGSEA. Trimming removed 4 bases from V and 3 bases from J, with 15 bases in between. This CDR3 is CSVVLRPPKETQYF. The CDR3, as DNA: TGCAGCGTTGTCTTGCGGCCGCCCAAAGAGACCCAGTACTTC.

V and J are TRBV6-5 and TRBJ1-5; 8 nucleotides line up with TRBD1. The CDR3 length is 12 residues. The germline gives CDR1 MNHEY, CDR2 SVGAGI. Losses at the gene ends were 8 bases for V and 7 bases for J; bases not matched to a gene: 4. In DNA, the CDR3 is TGTGCCAGCGGACAGGGTGCGCAGCCCCAGCATTTT. It encodes CASGQGAQPQHF.

V is TRBV28 and J is TRBJ1-2; 8 positions match TRBD1. J was trimmed by 0 bases and V by 4 bases; bases with no gene match: 4. The germline V gene encodes CDR1 MDHEN and CDR2 SYDVKM. The CDR3 runs to 15 residues. Here the CDR3 DNA reads TGTGCCAGCAGTTCCGGGGACAGGACTAACTATGGCTACACCTTC. Protein sequence: CASSSGDRTNYGYTF.

A single count supports this clone. V usage is TRBV14 and J usage is TRBJ2-1; D perhaps matches TRBD1 (6 bases). This CDR3 has 16 residues. CDR1 and CDR2 from the germline V gene are SGHDN and FVKESK. Trimming took off 5 bases at V and 5 bases at J, with 19 bases between the two ends. The CDR3 nucleotides are TGTGCCAGCAGCGAATTGTACCGGGACAAAAACAATGAGCAGTTCTTC. This gives the protein CASSELYRDKNNEQFF.

Here the CDR3 reads CSVSGGTYGYTF. In DNA form, the CDR3 reads TGCAGCGTATCTGGCGGTACCTATGGCTACACCTTC. The chain carries TRBV29-1 and TRBJ1-2; D gene unclear. Trimming shortened V by 6 bases and J by 4 bases, and 12 bases separated the two germline ends. The germline gives CDR1 SQVTM, CDR2 ANQGSEA. CDR3 length equals 12 residues.

The genes are TRBV18 and TRBJ1-1; the D is unclear. Germline CDR1 reads KGHSH; CDR2 reads LQKENI. Deletions cut 2 bases from V and 0 bases from J, with 13 bases between. The CDR3 loop spans 16 amino acids. CDR3 nucleotide sequence: TGTGCCAGCTCACCAAATTCTGGGTACATGAACACTGAAGCTTTCTTT. It encodes CASSPNSGYMNTEAFF.

CDR3 sequence: CASSLSAPGQRLGELFF. The CDR3 DNA is TGTGCCAGCAGTTTATCGGCGCCGGGACAGAGACTCGGGGAGCTGTTTTTT. The chain recombines TRBV27 with TRBJ2-2; TRBD1 matches 7 bases. Losses at the gene ends were 0 bases for V and 7 bases for J; bases not matched to a gene: 11. Germline-derived CDR1 and CDR2 are MNHEY and SMNVEV (reference sequence). The CDR3 runs to 17 residues.

This sequence joins TRBV24-1 and TRBJ2-7; 8 nucleotides align to TRBD2. CDR1 and CDR2 (germline): KGHDR, SFDVKD. The CDR3 totals 14 residues. The J segment lost 7 bases and the V segment lost 5 bases, leaving 9 bases of the junction unmatched. This CDR3 reads CATSAAAGVSEQYF. DNA for the CDR3: TGTGCCACCAGTGCGGCAGCGGGAGTGAGTGAGCAGTACTTC.

CDR3 sequence reads: CASSSLQGAREKLFF. In nucleotides, the CDR3 is TGCGCCAGCAGCTCCTTACAGGGGGCGCGAGAAAAACTGTTTTTT. The rearrangement joins TRBV5-1 to TRBJ1-4, with 9 positions matching TRBD1. This CDR3 has 15 residues. Unmatched junction bases numbered 8, after V lost 3 bases and J lost 8 bases. The germline CDR1 and CDR2 sequences are SGHRS and YFSETQ.